The 24 T cell receptor beta chains below were found in one sample sequenced in a study of T cell responses to AZD1222 COVID-19 vaccine (dated by TCRdb to the early 2020s). The time point label, read with the paper, signifies: about 28 days (+/-7) after the second vaccine dose. The label giving this sample's treatment or condition can be read as: meningococcal conjugate vaccine given as trial control. The protocol used for the library was the immunoSEQ multiplex PCR assay. The source is immuneACCESS, and TCRdb retained only in-frame sequences with V and J called. Part of the clones is not carried over; for the studies checked, unresolved V genes explain less than half of this, and the remainder is unexplained. For this sample there are approximately 68,000 clones; about 88% appear just once. Clones ranked in the top ten supply around 4.4% of the sample. Material: peripheral blood, obtained 28 days after the second dose of the MenACWY control vaccine. The receptors were sampled from an adult who received the MenACWY meningococcal vaccine as a control.

The chain combines TRBV5-1 with TRBJ1-6, with 9 bases identical to TRBD1. The ends lost 0 bases at V and 9 bases at J; junction bases unmatched: 4. This CDR3 is built from 15 residues. The germline gives CDR1 SGHRS, CDR2 YFSETQ. CDR3 in amino acids: CASSLGTGEGSPLHF. The CDR3 DNA is TGCGCCAGCAGCTTGGGGACAGGGGAGGGTTCACCCCTCCACTTT.

J is TRBJ2-7 and V is TRBV7-2; 8 bases align to TRBD1. With 2 bases clipped from V and 3 bases from J, the junction kept 3 bases outside the gene matches. This CDR3 is 14 amino acids long. CDR1 is SGHTA, CDR2 FQGNSA, per germline. CDR3 in amino acids: CASSLQGADYEQYF. The CDR3 bases are TGTGCCAGCAGCTTACAGGGGGCCGACTACGAGCAGTACTTC.

This chain connects TRBV3-1 (or the pseudogene TRBV3-2) to TRBJ2-5; 10 bases are a match to TRBD1. Losses at the gene ends were 1 base for V and 1 base for J; bases not matched to a gene: 3. Germline values: CDR1 LGHDT, CDR2 YNNKEL (reference sequence). The CDR3 has 16 amino acids. CDR3 nucleotide sequence: TGTGCCAGCAGCCAAGCCCGGACAGGGGGCCAAGAGACCCAGTACTTC. This sequence encodes CASSQARTGGQETQYF.

This chain joins TRBV5-4 and TRBJ1-1; perhaps TRBD1 as D (6 bases). From germline, CDR1 is SGHNT and CDR2 YYREEE (reference sequence). The CDR3 loop spans 15 amino acids. V was pared by 2 bases and J by 1 base, with 12 bases between. The CDR3 coding sequence is TGTGCCAGCAGCTTTGACCCACAGGGGAACACTGAAGCTTTCTTT. Its protein product is CASSFDPQGNTEAFF.

This clone was detected a few times. This chain connects TRBV18 to TRBJ1-2; possibly TRBD1 for D (6 bases). The CDR3 has 15 residues. Germline V gene lookup returns CDR1 KGHSH and CDR2 LQKENI. Trimming shortened V by 7 bases and J by 3 bases, and 18 bases separated the two germline ends. In DNA, the CDR3 is TGTGCCAGCTTCCTACCCGTGGCAGGGGACTATGGCTACACCTTC. Its translation: CASFLPVAGDYGYTF.

The CDR3 nucleotides are TGCGCCAGCAGCTTAGGCCCTGCCAGGGCCCAAGGCTACACCTTC. Its protein product is CASSLGPARAQGYTF. V usage is TRBV5-1 and J usage is TRBJ1-2; possible D gene TRBD1, 5 bases. The CDR3 has 15 amino acids. V lost 2 bases to trimming and J lost 8 bases, with 19 bases between them. In germline, CDR1 is SGHRS, CDR2 YFSETQ.

The V and J genes are TRBV5-5 and TRBJ1-4, with TRBD1 as a possible D gene (6 bases). Trimming shortened V by 3 bases and J by 8 bases, and 11 bases separated the two germline ends. The length of the CDR3 is 13 residues. Looked up from germline, CDR1 is SGHKS and CDR2 is YYEKEE (reference sequence). In nucleotides, the CDR3 is TGTGCCAGCAGCTCGGACAGCCTGGAAAAACTGTTTTTT. Residues: CASSSDSLEKLFF. Supplemented by reference TRBV5-5 and TRBJ1-4, the full variable domain reads DAGVTQSPTHLIKTRGQQVTLRCSPISGHKSVSWYQQVLGQGPQFIFQYYEKEERGRGNFPDRFSARQFPNYSSELNVNALLLGDSALYLCASSSDSLEKLFFGSGTQLSVL.

J is TRBJ1-5 and V is TRBV28; possible D gene TRBD1, 5 bases. This CDR3 contains 16 residues. The germline V and J ends were trimmed by 4 bases and 3 bases, with 16 bases remaining between them. Germline CDR1 MDHEN, CDR2 SYDVKM. The CDR3 DNA reads TGTGCCAGCAGTTCCCTACCGGGACCCTTCAATCAGCCCCAGCATTTT. Amino acid sequence: CASSSLPGPFNQPQHF.

This sequence joins TRBV29-1 and TRBJ2-1; 7 bases agree with TRBD2. The trim removed 6 bases at V and 9 bases at J, leaving 17 bases unmatched. Germline CDR1 reads SQVTM; CDR2 reads ANQGSEA. CDR3 length: 15 residues. The CDR3 sequence: CSVAARTSARGEQFF. The CDR3, as DNA: TGCAGCGTAGCCGCCAGGACTAGTGCCCGTGGTGAGCAGTTCTTC.

The chain recombines TRBV3-1 (or the pseudogene TRBV3-2) with TRBJ1-5, with TRBD1 identical over 7 bases. The V and J ends lost 0 bases and 2 bases, in that order; junction bases with no gene match: 1. From germline, CDR1 is LGHDT and CDR2 YNNKEL (reference sequence). The CDR3 has 15 amino acids. CDR3 coding DNA: TGTGCCAGCAGCCAAGATGGGACAGGCAATCAGCCCCAGCATTTT. Translation gives CASSQDGTGNQPQHF.

The V gene is TRBV28, the J gene TRBJ1-1; no firm D call. The germline V gene has CDR1 MDHEN and CDR2 SYDVKM. The CDR3 extends over 11 amino acids. V lost 4 bases and J lost 8, with 8 bases in between. The CDR3 region has the DNA TGTGCCAGCAGTTCCCCGCCAGAAGCTTTCTTT. It is translated as CASSSPPEAFF.

This chain uses TRBV13 with TRBJ2-7; 7 bases agree with TRBD2. This CDR3 region has 16 residues. V was pared by 0 bases and J by 5 bases, with 10 bases of the junction left unmatched. CDR1 is PRHDT, CDR2 FYEKMQ, per germline (reference sequence). Here the CDR3 DNA reads TGTGCCAGCAGCTTAGGTACGGGAGGTTCCCCCGACGAGCAGTACTTC. Protein sequence: CASSLGTGGSPDEQYF.

The chain joins TRBV24-1 to TRBJ1-2; the match to TRBD1 covers 9 bases. V lost 3 bases and J lost 1; bases outside the gene matches: 5. From germline, CDR1 is KGHDR and CDR2 SFDVKD. This CDR3 is 16 amino acids long. CDR3 residues: CATSDTPGQGNYGYTF. CDR3 bases: TGTGCCACCAGTGATACCCCGGGACAGGGTAACTATGGCTACACCTTC.

The genes are TRBV27 and TRBJ2-5; unclear D gene. This CDR3 has 13 residues. V lost 7 bases and J lost 1, with 10 bases in between. Per the germline V gene, CDR1 is MNHEY and CDR2 is SMNVEV (reference sequence). As DNA, the CDR3 is TGTGCCAGCACCAAGACCCCCCAAGAGACCCAGTACTTC. This encodes CASTKTPQETQYF.

The chain uses TRBV7-2 and TRBJ2-3; 7 positions match TRBD1. This CDR3 is 14 amino acids long. V was clipped by 5 bases and J by 0 bases; unmatched bases: 2. Germline-derived CDR1 and CDR2 are SGHTA and FQGNSA. CDR3 in DNA: TGTGCCAGCAGCCCGGACAGGAGCACAGATACGCAGTATTTT. Its protein is CASSPDRSTDTQYF. Filled out from reference TRBV7-2 and TRBJ2-3, the complete variable domain reads GAGVSQSPSNKVTEKGKDVELRCDPISGHTALYWYRQSLGQGLEFLIYFQGNSAPDKSGLPSDRFSAERTGGSVSTLTIQRTQQEDSAVYLCASSPDRSTDTQYFGPGTRLTVL.

The rearrangement links TRBV9 to TRBJ2-1; D remains unclear. This CDR3 has 15 amino acids. The germline CDR1 and CDR2 sequences are SGDLS and YYNGEE. The V and J ends lost 3 bases and 3 bases respectively, with 13 bases between them. The CDR3 loop is CASSGVVVGYNEQFF. In DNA form, the CDR3 reads TGTGCCAGCAGCGGAGTGGTAGTAGGCTACAATGAGCAGTTCTTC.

The chain links TRBV19 to TRBJ2-1; 8 positions match TRBD1. V lost 6 bases to trimming and J lost 4 bases; unmatched junction nucleotides: 17. Germline CDR1 reads LNHDA; CDR2 reads SQIVND (reference sequence). This CDR3 has 18 residues. The CDR3 DNA follows: TGTGCCAGTAGGAATGGACTGAACCGGGACAGGAAATACAATGAGCAGTTCTTC. Residues: CASRNGLNRDRKYNEQFF.

The V and J genes are TRBV19 and TRBJ2-7; D may be TRBD1 or TRBD2 (5 bases each). Trimming removed 7 bases from V and 2 bases from J, with 15 bases in between. This CDR3 is built from 14 residues. Germline CDR1 and CDR2: LNHDA and SQIVND (reference sequence). CDR3 nucleotide sequence: TGTGCCAGTAAATGGAGCCGGGACGCCTACGAGCAGTACTTC. Protein: CASKWSRDAYEQYF.

This rearrangement joins TRBV28 to TRBJ1-2; TRBD1 is a possible D gene (5 bases). V lost 3 bases and J lost 4, with 12 bases in between. The CDR3 is made up of 14 amino acids. Germline CDR1 and CDR2: MDHEN and SYDVKM. CDR3 in DNA: TGTGCCAGCAGTTTTGGCAGGGTAGCCTATGGCTACACCTTC. Its translation: CASSFGRVAYGYTF.

This clone has more than one count but fewer than ten. The rearrangement uses TRBV3-1 (or the pseudogene TRBV3-2) and TRBJ1-5; D not resolved. The CDR3 spans 16 residues. From germline, CDR1 is LGHDT and CDR2 YNNKEL (reference sequence). Trimming cost V 0 bases and J 0 bases, with 9 bases left between them. The CDR3 sequence: CASSQEGGSSNQPQHF. The CDR3 nucleotides are TGTGCCAGCAGCCAAGAGGGAGGGTCTAGCAATCAGCCCCAGCATTTT.

The chain is built from TRBV2 and TRBJ2-7; D is possibly TRBD2 (5 bases). V lost 6 bases to trimming and J lost 2 bases, with 14 bases between them. CDR1 is SNHLY and CDR2 is FYNNEI in the germline V gene. The CDR3 has 14 residues. The CDR3 region is CASRTPRGPYEQYF. The CDR3 DNA sequence: TGTGCCAGCAGGACCCCCCGGGGTCCCTACGAGCAGTACTTC.

The chain combines TRBV28 with TRBJ1-2; D is unresolved. Germline loops: CDR1 MDHEN, CDR2 SYDVKM. The CDR3 spans 12 residues. V was clipped by 6 bases and J by 4 bases, with 9 bases between them. CDR3 in amino acids: CASSPPAYGYTF. DNA for the CDR3: TGTGCCAGCAGCCCCCCCGCCTATGGCTACACCTTC.

The chain has TRBV28 and TRBJ1-3; unclear D gene. Trimming pared 5 bases from V and 2 bases from J, leaving 7 bases between. The CDR3 sequence is 13 residues long. Germline V gene lookup returns CDR1 MDHEN and CDR2 SYDVKM. In DNA form, the CDR3 reads TGTGCCAGCAGTATCGACACTGGAAACACCATATATTTT. It codes for CASSIDTGNTIYF.

The rearrangement links TRBV28 to TRBJ2-7, with D uncertain. V was trimmed by 2 bases and J by 4 bases, leaving 9 bases between them. Germline values: CDR1 MDHEN, CDR2 SYDVKM. The CDR3 has 13 amino acids. The CDR3 nucleotides are TGTGCCAGCAGTTTAGGAGCGAGATACGAGCAGTACTTC. Amino acids: CASSLGARYEQYF.